These 21 T cell receptor beta chains were all obtained from the same sample, sequenced in a study of blood T cell repertoires in COVID-19. Sequenced by immunoSEQ multiplex PCR; TCRdb stores in-frame clones only, minus some. The data contain 250,000 to 300,000 clones, 90% of them seen just once; the ten biggest clones take up roughly 1.1%. Sequenced material: PBMCs or T cells enriched from blood (not recorded which). These receptor sequences come from a woman under 40 who had recovered from COVID-19.

This chain joins TRBV18 and TRBJ2-3, with a possible D match to TRBD1 (5 bases). Per the germline V gene, CDR1 is KGHSH and CDR2 is LQKENI. CDR3 size: 15 residues. V lost 6 bases and J 2 bases, leaving 15 bases between the germline ends. The CDR3 spells CASSSRGALTDTQYF. The CDR3 DNA is TGTGCCAGCTCGTCTAGGGGCGCCCTCACAGATACGCAGTATTTT.

This clone occurred once. The J gene is TRBJ2-7, the V gene TRBV30; 9 bases map to TRBD2. From germline, CDR1 is GTSNPN and CDR2 SVGIG (reference sequence). The CDR3 is 13 residues long. V was pared by 4 bases and J by 1 base, with 2 bases of the junction left unmatched. The CDR3 sequence: CAWTSGDSYEQYF. CDR3 in DNA: TGTGCCTGGACTAGCGGGGATTCCTACGAGCAGTACTTC.

The V and J genes are TRBV5-4 and TRBJ2-7; weak D call: TRBD2 (6 bases). V lost 4 bases, J lost 3 bases, and 17 bases lay in between. The V gene's germline CDR1 is SGHNT and CDR2 YYREEE (reference sequence). The CDR3 has 15 amino acids. The CDR3 DNA follows: TGTGCCAGCAGCCAGAACATAGGACTAAACTACGAGCAGTACTTC. It codes for CASSQNIGLNYEQYF.

The V and J genes are TRBV13 and TRBJ2-1; TRBD2 is a possible D gene (6 bases). Trimming cost V 0 bases and J 6 bases, with 6 bases left between them. The germline V gene encodes CDR1 PRHDT and CDR2 FYEKMQ (reference sequence). The CDR3 covers 13 residues. The CDR3 coding sequence is TGTGCCAGCAGCTTAGGGGGGGGCAATGAGCAGTTCTTC. This codes for CASSLGGGNEQFF.

The chain employs TRBV28 and TRBJ1-3, with D uncertain. The CDR3 has 13 amino acids. The germline gives CDR1 MDHEN, CDR2 SYDVKM. Trimming shortened V by 2 bases and J by 4 bases, and 6 bases separated the two germline ends. DNA for the CDR3: TGTGCCAGCAGTTTACAAGCGGGAAACACCATATATTTT. Residues: CASSLQAGNTIYF.

This clone was found once. The CDR3 region is CASSQDPGGTEAFF. The CDR3 nucleotides are TGTGCCAGCAGTCAGGACCCCGGCGGGACTGAAGCTTTCTTT. The gene calls are TRBV6-5 and TRBJ1-1; D remains ambiguous. V lost 5 bases and J 5 bases, leaving 15 bases between the germline ends. Germline V gene sequence: CDR1 MNHEY, CDR2 SVGAGI. The CDR3 runs to 14 residues.

The J gene is TRBJ2-2, the V gene TRBV11-3; unclear D gene. The CDR3 totals 16 residues. Per the germline V gene, CDR1 is SGHNT and CDR2 is YENEEA. Trimming stripped 5 bases from V and 5 bases from J, with 18 bases between. CDR3 protein: CASSQQTPTRTGELFF. Written as DNA, the CDR3 is TGTGCCAGCAGCCAACAAACCCCTACGAGGACCGGGGAGCTGTTTTTT.

The chain couples TRBV7-9 to TRBJ1-2; TRBD1 agrees at 7 bases. With V trimmed by 5 bases and J by 8 bases, 14 bases remained unmatched. Looked up from germline, CDR1 is SEHNR and CDR2 is FQNEAQ (reference sequence). This CDR3 has 15 amino acids. DNA for the CDR3: TGTGCCAGCAGCCCCGAACAGGGGATCCCCATAGGCTACACCTTC. Its protein is CASSPEQGIPIGYTF.

The V call is TRBV10-1, the J call TRBJ1-1; D not certain. The CDR3 has 15 residues. V lost 5 bases and J lost 1, with 14 bases in between. Germline CDR1 and CDR2: WNHNN and SYGVQD (reference sequence). The CDR3 reads CASSQAIRGNTEAFF. In DNA, the CDR3 is TGCGCCAGCAGTCAGGCGATCCGGGGGAACACTGAAGCTTTCTTT.

The V gene is TRBV4-3, the J gene TRBJ2-2; 11 nucleotides line up with TRBD1. CDR1 LGHNA and CDR2 YSLEER come from the germline V gene. The CDR3 is made up of 14 amino acids. J gave up 7 bases and V 3 bases, and 1 base lay outside the gene matches. CDR3 sequence reads: CASSQGQGDGELFF. The CDR3 nucleotides read TGCGCCAGCAGCCAGGGACAGGGGGACGGGGAGCTGTTTTTT.

V gene TRBV7-6 combines with J gene TRBJ1-4; D is ambiguous. Per the germline V gene, CDR1 is SGHVS and CDR2 is FNYEAQ. The length of the CDR3 is 13 residues. With 1 base removed from V and 6 bases from J, the gap between germline ends came to 6 bases. CDR3 residues: CASSLERYEKLFF. CDR3 in DNA: TGTGCCAGCAGCTTAGAGCGGTATGAAAAACTGTTTTTT.

The chain couples TRBV6-4 to TRBJ2-3, with 8 bases aligning to TRBD2. The CDR3 spans 16 residues. J was trimmed by 0 bases and V by 3 bases; bases with no gene match: 5. The germline gives CDR1 MRHNA, CDR2 SNTAGT. The CDR3: CASSESAGASTDTQYF. CDR3 DNA: TGTGCCAGCAGTGAATCAGCGGGAGCGAGCACAGATACGCAGTATTTT.

This chain links TRBV19 with TRBJ2-1; D unclear. Germline V gives CDR1 LNHDA, CDR2 SQIVND (reference sequence). V lost 5 bases to trimming and J lost 7 bases, with 12 bases between them. This CDR3 is 13 amino acids long. The CDR3 protein is CASSLKLANEQFF. The CDR3, as DNA: TGTGCCAGTAGTTTAAAACTTGCGAATGAGCAGTTCTTC.

V usage is TRBV19 and J usage is TRBJ1-5; TRBD1 aligns across 12 bases. This CDR3 is built from 16 residues. J gave up 4 bases and V 1 base, and 2 bases lay outside the gene matches. Germline V gives CDR1 LNHDA, CDR2 SQIVND (reference sequence). The CDR3 DNA reads TGTGCCAGTAGTATAGGGGACAGGGGGCCAAATCAGCCCCAGCATTTT. This sequence encodes CASSIGDRGPNQPQHF. The complete variable domain, with remaining parts taken from reference TRBV19 and TRBJ1-5, reads DGGITQSPKYLFRKEGQNVTLSCEQNLNHDAMYWYRQDPGQGLRLIYYSQIVNDFQKGDIAEGYSVSREKKESFPLTVTSAQKNPTAFYLCASSIGDRGPNQPQHFGDGTRLSIL.

The rearrangement uses TRBV7-8 and TRBJ2-7; 7 bases fit TRBD2. The CDR3 totals 15 residues. V lost 5 bases and J lost 0; bases outside the gene matches: 7. Germline-derived CDR1 and CDR2 are SGHVS and FQNEAQ. CDR3 in DNA: TGTGCCAGCAGCCTAATAGCGGGCCCCTCCTACGAGCAGTACTTC. It encodes CASSLIAGPSYEQYF.

The rearrangement links TRBV7-6 to TRBJ2-1, with a tentative D call TRBD2 (5 bases). Germline V gives CDR1 SGHVS, CDR2 FNYEAQ. The CDR3 has 14 amino acids. With 1 base removed from V and 4 bases from J, the gap between germline ends came to 8 bases. CDR3 sequence: CASSLDSVYNEQFF. The CDR3 nucleotides are TGTGCCAGCAGCTTAGATAGCGTGTACAATGAGCAGTTCTTC.

This rearrangement joins TRBV20-1 to TRBJ2-1; 10 bases map to TRBD2. The trim removed 3 bases at V and 3 bases at J, leaving 8 bases unmatched. CDR1 is DFQATT and CDR2 is SNEGSKA in the germline V gene (reference sequence). CDR3 size: 16 residues. This CDR3 is CSASGSSGSYYNEQFF. The CDR3 nucleotides read TGCAGTGCTAGTGGGTCTAGCGGGAGTTACTACAATGAGCAGTTCTTC.

The genes are TRBV24-1 and TRBJ2-5, with D perhaps matching TRBD2 (6 bases). This CDR3 comprises 17 residues. V was cut by 1 base and J by 4 bases, with 18 bases left in between. The germline gives CDR1 KGHDR, CDR2 SFDVKD. CDR3 DNA sequence: TGTGCCACCAGTGATTTCCGGAGGGGCAGGGCGGCAGAGACCCAGTACTTC. Translating gives CATSDFRRGRAAETQYF.

Written as DNA, the CDR3 is TGTGCCAGCAGTAACAGGGCTTACAATGAGCAGTTCTTC. This encodes CASSNRAYNEQFF. The chain couples TRBV3-1 (or the pseudogene TRBV3-2) to TRBJ2-1; TRBD1 might be the D (6 bases). The ends were cut back, 6 bases at V and 4 bases at J, with 10 bases in the middle. Germline CDR1 and CDR2: LGHDT and YNNKEL (reference sequence). The CDR3 is 13 amino acids.

This clone was seen only a few times. The gene calls are TRBV7-9 and TRBJ1-5; 8 positions match TRBD1. Trimming at V came to 3 bases and at J to 5 bases, leaving 3 bases not matched to a gene. Germline CDR1 SEHNR, CDR2 FQNEAQ (reference sequence). The CDR3 contains 14 residues. CDR3 in DNA: TGTGCCAGCAGCTTTACAGGGGGGGATCAGCCCCAGCATTTT. Translating gives CASSFTGGDQPQHF.

The chain recombines TRBV7-8 with TRBJ2-5; D is uncertain. Trimming shortened V by 1 base and J by 2 bases, and 5 bases separated the two germline ends. This CDR3 spans 13 amino acids. Per the germline V gene, CDR1 is SGHVS and CDR2 is FQNEAQ. The CDR3 sequence: CASSLEIQETQYF. In nucleotides, the CDR3 is TGTGCCAGCAGCTTAGAAATACAAGAGACCCAGTACTTC.